This TCR beta chain appears in the sequencing data of a study of patients and donors after allogeneic stem cell transplantation. A single record per CDR3 protein comes from TCRdb applying MiXCR to the RT-PCR reads. The data contain 400,000 to 500,000 distinct CDR3 sequences, 16% of them singletons. This clonotype appeared a few times. CDR3 length: 19 residues. The V gene lost 5 bases and the J gene lost 0 bases, with 20 bases spanning the gap. Germline V gene sequence: CDR1 SGHAT, CDR2 FQNNGV. This sequence originates from a human donor who was either an allogeneic HSCT recipient or a stem cell or donor lymphocyte infusion donor (not recorded which). It is not recorded whose cells these are; they may come from a transplant donor. The source material was blood, either unsorted or a sorted T cell fraction (not recorded which). This chain uses TRBV11-2 with TRBJ2-6, with no clear D. DNA of the CDR3: TGTGCCAGCAGCCCCCACCCCCCGACTCATTTCTCTGGGGCCAACGTCCTGACTTTC. Its translation: CASSPHPPTHFSGANVLTF.